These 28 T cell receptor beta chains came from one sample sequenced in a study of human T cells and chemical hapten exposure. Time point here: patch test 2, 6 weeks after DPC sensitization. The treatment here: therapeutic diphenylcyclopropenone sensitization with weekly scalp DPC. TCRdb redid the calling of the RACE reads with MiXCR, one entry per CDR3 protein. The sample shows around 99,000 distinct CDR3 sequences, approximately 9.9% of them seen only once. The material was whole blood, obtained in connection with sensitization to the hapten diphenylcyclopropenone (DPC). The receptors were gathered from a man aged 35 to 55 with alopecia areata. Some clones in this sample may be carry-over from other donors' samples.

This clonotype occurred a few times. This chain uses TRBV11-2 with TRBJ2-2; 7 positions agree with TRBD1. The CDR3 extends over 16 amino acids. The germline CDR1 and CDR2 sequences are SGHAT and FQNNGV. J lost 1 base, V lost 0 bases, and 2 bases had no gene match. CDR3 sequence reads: CASSLEWTGNTGELFF. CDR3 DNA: TGTGCCAGCAGCTTAGAATGGACAGGGAACACCGGGGAGCTGTTTTTT.

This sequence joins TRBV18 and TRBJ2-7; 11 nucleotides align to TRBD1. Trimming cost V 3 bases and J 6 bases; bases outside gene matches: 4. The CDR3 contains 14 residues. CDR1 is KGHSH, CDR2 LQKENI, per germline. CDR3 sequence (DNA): TGTGCCAGCTCACCTACGGGACAGGGGGTCGAGCAGTACGTC. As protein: CASSPTGQGVEQYV.

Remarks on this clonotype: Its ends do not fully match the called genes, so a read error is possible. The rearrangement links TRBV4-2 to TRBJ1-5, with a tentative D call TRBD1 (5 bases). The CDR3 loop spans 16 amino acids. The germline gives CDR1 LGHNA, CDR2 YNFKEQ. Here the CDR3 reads CASSQEGTGNNQTQHF. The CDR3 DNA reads TGTGCCAGCAGCCAAGAGGGGACTGGGAATAATCAGACCCAGCATTTT.

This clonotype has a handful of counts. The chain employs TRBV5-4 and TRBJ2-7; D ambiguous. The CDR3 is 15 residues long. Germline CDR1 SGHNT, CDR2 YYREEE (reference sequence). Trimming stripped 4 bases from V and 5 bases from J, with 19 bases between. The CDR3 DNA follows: TGTGCCAGCAGCCTAAACGGGTTAAGTGGGAACGAGCAGTACGTC. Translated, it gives CASSLNGLSGNEQYV.

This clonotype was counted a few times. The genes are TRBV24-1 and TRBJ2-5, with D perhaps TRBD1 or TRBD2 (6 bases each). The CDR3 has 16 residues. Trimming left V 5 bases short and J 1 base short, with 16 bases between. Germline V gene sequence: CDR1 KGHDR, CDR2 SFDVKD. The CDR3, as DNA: TGTGCCACCAGTGCCGACCCGGGGGCCTCCCAAGAGACCCAGTACTTC. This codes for CATSADPGASQETQYF.

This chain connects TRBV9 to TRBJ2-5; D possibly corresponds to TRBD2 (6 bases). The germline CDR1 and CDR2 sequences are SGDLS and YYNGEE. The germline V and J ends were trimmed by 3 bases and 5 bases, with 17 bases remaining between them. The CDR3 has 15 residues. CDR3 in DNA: TGTGCCAGCAGCGACTATATGGCGGGAATTGAGACCCAGTACTTC. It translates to CASSDYMAGIETQYF.

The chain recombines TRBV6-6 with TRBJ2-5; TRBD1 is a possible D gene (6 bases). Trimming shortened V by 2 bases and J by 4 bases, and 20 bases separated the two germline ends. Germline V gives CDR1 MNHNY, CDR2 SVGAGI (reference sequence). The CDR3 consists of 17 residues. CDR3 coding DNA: TGTGCCAGCAGTTACGTCATTCTCCAGGACAGAGCAGAGACCCAGTACTTC. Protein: CASSYVILQDRAETQYF.

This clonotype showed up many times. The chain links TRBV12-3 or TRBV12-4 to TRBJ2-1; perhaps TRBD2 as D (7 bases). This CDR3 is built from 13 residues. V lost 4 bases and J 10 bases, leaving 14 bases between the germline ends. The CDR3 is CASSSTRGGEQFF. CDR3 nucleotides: TGTGCCAGCAGTTCGACTAGGGGGGGGGAGCAGTTCTTC.

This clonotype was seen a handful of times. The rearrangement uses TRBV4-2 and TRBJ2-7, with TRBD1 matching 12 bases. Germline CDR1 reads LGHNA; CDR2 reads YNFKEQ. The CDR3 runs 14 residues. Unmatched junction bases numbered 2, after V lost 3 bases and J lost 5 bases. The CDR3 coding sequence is TGTGCCAGCAGCCAGGGGACAGGGGGCGACGAGCAGTACTTC. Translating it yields CASSQGTGGDEQYF.

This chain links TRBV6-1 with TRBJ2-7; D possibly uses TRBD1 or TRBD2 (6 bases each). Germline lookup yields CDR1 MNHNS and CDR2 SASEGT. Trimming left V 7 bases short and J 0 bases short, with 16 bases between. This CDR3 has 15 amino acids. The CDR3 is CASKGGGGGSYEQYV. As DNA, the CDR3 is TGTGCCAGCAAGGGTGGAGGAGGGGGCTCCTACGAGCAGTACGTC.

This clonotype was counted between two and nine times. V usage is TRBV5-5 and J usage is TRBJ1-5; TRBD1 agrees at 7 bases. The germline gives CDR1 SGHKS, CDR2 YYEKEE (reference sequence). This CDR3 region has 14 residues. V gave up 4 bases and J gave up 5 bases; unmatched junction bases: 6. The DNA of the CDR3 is TGTGCCAGCAGCCCCCCAGGGGGGGATCAGCCCCAGCATTTT. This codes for CASSPPGGDQPQHF.

The CDR3 spells CASSSSWGGGRNEQFF. The CDR3 region has the DNA TGTGCCAGCAGCTCCAGTTGGGGGGGTGGGAGGAATGAGCAGTTCTTC. J is TRBJ2-1 and V is TRBV7-8; 7 nucleotides agree with TRBD2. The CDR3 extends over 16 amino acids. The germline CDR1 and CDR2 sequences are SGHVS and FQNEAQ. V was pared by 4 bases and J by 7 bases, with 13 bases of the junction left unmatched.

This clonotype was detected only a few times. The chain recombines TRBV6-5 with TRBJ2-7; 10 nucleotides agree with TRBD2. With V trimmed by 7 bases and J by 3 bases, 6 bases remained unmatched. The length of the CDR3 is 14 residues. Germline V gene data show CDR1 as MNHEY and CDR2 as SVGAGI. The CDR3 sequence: CASTPTSGFYEQYV. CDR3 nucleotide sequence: TGTGCCAGCACCCCGACTAGCGGGTTCTACGAGCAGTACGTC.

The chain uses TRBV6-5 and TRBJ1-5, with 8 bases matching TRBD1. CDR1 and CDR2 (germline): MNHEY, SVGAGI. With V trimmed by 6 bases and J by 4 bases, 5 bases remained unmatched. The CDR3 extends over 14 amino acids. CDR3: CASRPTGGNQPQHF. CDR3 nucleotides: TGTGCCAGCAGGCCCACAGGGGGTAATCAGCCCCAGCATTTT.

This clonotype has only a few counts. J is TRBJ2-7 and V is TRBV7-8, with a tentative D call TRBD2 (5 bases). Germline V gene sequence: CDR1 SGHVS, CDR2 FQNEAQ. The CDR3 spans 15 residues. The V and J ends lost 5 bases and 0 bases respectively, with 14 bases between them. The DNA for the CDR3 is TGTGCCAGCAGCGCGAGACCGGACTTCTCCTACGAGCAGTACGTC. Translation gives CASSARPDFSYEQYV.

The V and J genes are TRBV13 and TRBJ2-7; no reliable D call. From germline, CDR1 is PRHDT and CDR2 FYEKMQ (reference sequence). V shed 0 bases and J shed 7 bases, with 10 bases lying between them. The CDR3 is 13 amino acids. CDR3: CASSLGDGPEQYV. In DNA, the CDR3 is TGTGCCAGCAGCTTAGGGGACGGCCCGGAGCAGTACGTC.

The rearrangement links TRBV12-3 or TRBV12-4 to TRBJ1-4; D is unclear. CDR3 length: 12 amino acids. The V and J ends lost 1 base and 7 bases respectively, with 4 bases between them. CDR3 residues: CASSLVGEKLFF. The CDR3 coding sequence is TGTGCCAGCAGTTTAGTCGGTGAAAAACTGTTTTTT.

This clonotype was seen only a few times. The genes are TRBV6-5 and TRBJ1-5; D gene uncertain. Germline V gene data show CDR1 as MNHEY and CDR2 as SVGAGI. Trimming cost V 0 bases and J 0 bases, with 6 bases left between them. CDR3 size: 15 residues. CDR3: CASSYSRNSNQPQHF. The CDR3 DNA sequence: TGTGCCAGCAGTTACTCCAGGAATAGCAATCAGCCCCAGCATTTT.

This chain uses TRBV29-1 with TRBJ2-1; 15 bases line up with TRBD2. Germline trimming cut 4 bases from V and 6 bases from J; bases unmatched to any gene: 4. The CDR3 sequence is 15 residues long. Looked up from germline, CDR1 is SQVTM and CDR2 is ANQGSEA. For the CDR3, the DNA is TGCAGCGTTGCGGGGACTAGCGGGAGGAGCAATGAGCAGTTCTTC. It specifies CSVAGTSGRSNEQFF.

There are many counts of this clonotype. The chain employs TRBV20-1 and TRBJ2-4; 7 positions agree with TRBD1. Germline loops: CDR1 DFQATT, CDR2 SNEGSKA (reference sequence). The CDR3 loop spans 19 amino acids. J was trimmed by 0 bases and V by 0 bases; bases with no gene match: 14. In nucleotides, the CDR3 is TGCAGTGCTAGAGATCTTGACAGGGTGGGGAGTATAGCCAAAAACATTCAGTACTTC. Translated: CSARDLDRVGSIAKNIQYF.

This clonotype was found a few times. The CDR3 region is CASSPMAGSSTDTQYF. CDR3 nucleotide sequence: TGTGCCAGCAGTCCCATGGCGGGGTCTAGCACAGATACGCAGTATTTT. The V call is TRBV12-3 or TRBV12-4, the J call TRBJ2-3, with D tentatively TRBD2 (6 bases). The CDR3 is 16 residues long. The germline V and J ends were trimmed by 5 bases and 0 bases, with 15 bases remaining between them.

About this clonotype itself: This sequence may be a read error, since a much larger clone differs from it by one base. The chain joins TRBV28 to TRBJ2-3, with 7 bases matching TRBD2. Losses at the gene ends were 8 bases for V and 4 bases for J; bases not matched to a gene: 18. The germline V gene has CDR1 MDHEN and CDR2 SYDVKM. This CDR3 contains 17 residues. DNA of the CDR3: TGTGCCAGCGCTTCTCCGAGTGGCGGGAGTATCTCAGATACGCAGTATTTT. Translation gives CASASPSGGSISDTQYF.

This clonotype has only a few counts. CDR3 in amino acids: CSARDRGLAAQGEQFF. CDR3 DNA sequence: TGCAGTGCTAGAGATCGAGGGCTAGCGGCCCAGGGGGAGCAGTTCTTC. This rearrangement joins TRBV20-1 to TRBJ2-1, with D possibly matching TRBD2 (7 bases). Germline CDR1 reads DFQATT; CDR2 reads SNEGSKA (reference sequence). Trimming pared 0 bases from V and 10 bases from J, leaving 22 bases between. The CDR3 has 16 residues.

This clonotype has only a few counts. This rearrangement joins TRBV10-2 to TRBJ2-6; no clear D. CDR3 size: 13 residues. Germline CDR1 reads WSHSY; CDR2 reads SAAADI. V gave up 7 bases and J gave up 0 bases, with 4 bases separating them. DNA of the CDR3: TGCGCCAGCACTAACTCTGGGGCCAACGTCCTGACTTTC. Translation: CASTNSGANVLTF.

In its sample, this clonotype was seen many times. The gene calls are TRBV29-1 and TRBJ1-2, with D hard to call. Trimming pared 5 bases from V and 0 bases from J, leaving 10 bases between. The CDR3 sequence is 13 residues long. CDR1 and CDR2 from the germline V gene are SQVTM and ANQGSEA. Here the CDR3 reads CSVPHGANYGYTF. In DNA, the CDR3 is TGCAGCGTTCCACATGGAGCTAACTATGGCTACACCTTC.

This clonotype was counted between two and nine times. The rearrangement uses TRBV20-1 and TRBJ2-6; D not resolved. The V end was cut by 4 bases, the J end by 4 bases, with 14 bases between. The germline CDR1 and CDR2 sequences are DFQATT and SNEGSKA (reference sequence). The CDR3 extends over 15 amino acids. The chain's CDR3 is CSATGGPFGANVLTF. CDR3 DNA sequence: TGCAGTGCTACCGGCGGTCCCTTCGGGGCCAACGTCCTGACTTTC.

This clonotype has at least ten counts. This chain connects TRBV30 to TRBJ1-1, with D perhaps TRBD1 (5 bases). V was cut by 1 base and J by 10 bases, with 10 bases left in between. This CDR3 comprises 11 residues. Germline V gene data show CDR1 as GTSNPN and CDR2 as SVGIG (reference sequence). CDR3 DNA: TGTGCCTGGAGTGGCGGGGCGGGAGCTTTCTTT. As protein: CAWSGGAGAFF.

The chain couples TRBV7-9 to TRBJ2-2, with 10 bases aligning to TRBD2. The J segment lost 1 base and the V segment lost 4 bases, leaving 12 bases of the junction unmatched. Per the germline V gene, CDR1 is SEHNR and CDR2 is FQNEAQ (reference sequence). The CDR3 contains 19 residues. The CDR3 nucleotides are TGTGCCAGCAGCTCAATCTACAGAACTAGCGGGGTGAACACCGGGGAGCTGTTTTTT. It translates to CASSSIYRTSGVNTGELFF.